This entry lists 20 T cell receptor beta chains sequenced from one sample in a study of T cells after posttransplantation cyclophosphamide. The method was immunoSEQ multiplex PCR; TCRdb's version includes in-frame clones alone and lacks a portion of them. Singletons are absent from the sample, which has 35,000 to 45,000 clones. Sequencing was performed on PBMCs. The receptors were gathered from a man aged 35-49 years in good health, CMV-negative, and a related stem cell transplant donor.

Many counts were recorded for this clone. The rearrangement links TRBV11-3 to TRBJ2-1, with 8 bases aligning to TRBD2. This CDR3 has 16 residues. Germline V gives CDR1 SGHNT, CDR2 YENEEA. V was pared by 5 bases and J by 7 bases, with 13 bases of the junction left unmatched. Written as DNA, the CDR3 is TGTGCCAGCAGCCCCAGGGCTAGCGGGTTTGGTAATGAGCAGTTCTTC. Protein sequence: CASSPRASGFGNEQFF.

At least ten counts were recorded for this clone. The V and J genes are TRBV7-8 and TRBJ1-1; D call uncertain. CDR3 size: 13 residues. Germline V gives CDR1 SGHVS, CDR2 FQNEAQ. V was cut by 2 bases and J by 5 bases, with 9 bases left in between. CDR3 in amino acids: CASSLSLQTEAFF. CDR3 coding DNA: TGTGCCAGCAGCTTATCCTTACAGACTGAAGCTTTCTTT.

This clone was detected many times. The rearrangement uses TRBV5-4 and TRBJ1-6, with 8 bases identical to TRBD1. Germline lookup yields CDR1 SGHNT and CDR2 YYREEE (reference sequence). V lost 6 bases and J lost 7; bases outside the gene matches: 6. The CDR3 runs 14 residues. The CDR3 DNA reads TGTGCCAGCACCCTGACAGGGGCAAATTCACCCCTCCACTTT. Protein sequence: CASTLTGANSPLHF.

This clone has ten or more counts. This chain joins TRBV7-6 and TRBJ1-2; D is uncertain. CDR3 length: 13 residues. V was trimmed by 5 bases and J by 5 bases, leaving 12 bases between them. CDR1 SGHVS and CDR2 FNYEAQ come from the germline V gene. The CDR3 protein is CASSPEGGYGYTF. The CDR3 nucleotides read TGTGCCAGCAGCCCGGAGGGTGGGTATGGCTACACCTTC.

This clone was seen at least ten times. One junction end does not reproduce the germline sequence, and a read error may be involved. CDR3 sequence (DNA): TGTGCTAGCAGCTTACAGGACACCGGGGAGCTGTTTTTT. This gives the protein CASSLQDTGELFF. The rearrangement links TRBV7-7 to TRBJ2-2; D may be TRBD1 (5 bases). The CDR3 is made up of 13 amino acids. Germline values: CDR1 SSHAT, CDR2 FNYEAQ (reference sequence).

This clone appeared many times. This chain uses TRBV7-3 with TRBJ2-1; 7 bases map to TRBD2. Germline CDR1 reads SGHTA; CDR2 reads FQGTGA. The V segment lost 1 base and the J segment 6 bases; nucleotides outside the gene matches: 9. The CDR3 is 16 amino acids. The CDR3 is CASSLSAGETLNEQFF. The CDR3 DNA sequence: TGTGCCAGCAGCTTAAGTGCGGGAGAGACACTCAATGAGCAGTTCTTC.

This clone occurred many times. The chain carries TRBV6-5 and TRBJ2-1; 9 nucleotides match TRBD1. The CDR3 is 14 residues long. Germline V CDR1 and CDR2: MNHEY, SVGAGI. The ends lost 7 bases at V and 7 bases at J; junction bases unmatched: 8. CDR3 sequence reads: CASTIQGARNEQFF. The CDR3 DNA sequence: TGTGCCAGCACCATACAGGGGGCTCGAAATGAGCAGTTCTTC.

Regarding this clone: The junction shows a germline mismatch at one end, possibly a read error. This chain links TRBV18 with TRBJ2-7; TRBD1 matches at 9 bases. The germline CDR1 and CDR2 sequences are KGHSH and LQKENI. The CDR3 has 12 residues. The CDR3 region is CASSLTGTGSFF. CDR3 nucleotides: TGTGCCAGCTCACTGACCGGGACAGGGAGTTTCTTC. Variable domain in full (rest from reference TRBV18 and TRBJ2-7): NAGVMQNPRHLVRRRGQEARLRCSPMKGHSHVYWYRQLPEEGLKFMVYLQKENIIDESGMPKERFSAEFPKEGPSILRIQQVVRGDSAAYFCASSLTGTGSFFGPGTRLTVT.

This clone was observed at least ten times. V gene TRBV30 combines with J gene TRBJ1-5; 9 bases agree with TRBD1. CDR1 and CDR2 (germline): GTSNPN, SVGIG (reference sequence). This CDR3 spans 13 amino acids. Germline trimming cut 2 bases from V and 5 bases from J; bases unmatched to any gene: 1. The chain's CDR3 is CAWSRTGDQPQHF. The CDR3 DNA follows: TGTGCCTGGAGTAGGACAGGGGATCAGCCCCAGCATTTT.

This clone was found many times. The chain recombines TRBV6-5 with TRBJ1-1; maybe TRBD1 (6 bases). The CDR3 is 14 amino acids. Deletions cut 4 bases from V and 1 base from J, with 10 bases between. Germline V gene lookup returns CDR1 MNHEY and CDR2 SVGAGI. CDR3 residues: CASSSPDRNTEAFF. In DNA, the CDR3 is TGTGCCAGCAGTTCCCCGGACAGGAACACTGAAGCTTTCTTT.

This clone has only a few counts. J is TRBJ1-2 and V is TRBV6-5, with D maybe TRBD1 (6 bases). CDR3 length equals 15 residues. Germline V gives CDR1 MNHEY, CDR2 SVGAGI. V was cut by 4 bases and J by 0 bases, with 12 bases left in between. The CDR3 reads CASSSYRDANYGYTF. The CDR3 DNA is TGTGCCAGCAGTTCCTACAGGGATGCTAACTATGGCTACACCTTC.

Ten or more counts support this clone. The chain links TRBV5-5 to TRBJ1-2; 10 bases are a match to TRBD1. J gave up 1 base and V 1 base, and 10 bases lay outside the gene matches. In germline, CDR1 is SGHKS, CDR2 YYEKEE (reference sequence). CDR3 size: 18 residues. Written as DNA, the CDR3 is TGTGCCAGCAGCTTGAGTTACGGGACAGGGGCTATTAACTATGGCTACACCTTC. It is translated as CASSLSYGTGAINYGYTF. Variable domain in full (rest from reference TRBV5-5 and TRBJ1-2): DAGVTQSPTHLIKTRGQQVTLRCSPISGHKSVSWYQQVLGQGPQFIFQYYEKEERGRGNFPDRFSARQFPNYSSELNVNALLLGDSALYLCASSLSYGTGAINYGYTFGSGTRLTVV.

In its sample, this clone was seen many times. In the same sample, other DNA sequences code for this CDR3. This chain joins TRBV21-1 and TRBJ1-4; no DNA check was done on the table's D call, TRBD1. TRBV21-1 is recorded as a pseudogene. There are 15 residues in the CDR3. In nucleotides, the CDR3 is TGTGCCAGCAGCAAAAAACAGGCAACTAATGAAAAACTGTTTTTT. This sequence encodes CASSKKQATNEKLFF.

This clone was recorded many times. This chain connects TRBV7-9 to TRBJ1-3, with TRBD1 identical over 8 bases. CDR3 length: 14 residues. V was pared by 4 bases and J by 3 bases, with 2 bases of the junction left unmatched. From germline, CDR1 is SEHNR and CDR2 FQNEAQ (reference sequence). This chain's CDR3 is CASSSTGVGNTIYF. The DNA for the CDR3 is TGTGCCAGCAGCTCGACAGGGGTTGGAAACACCATATATTTT.

This clone has a count of ten or more. This chain uses TRBV5-8 with TRBJ2-1, with 7 bases lining up with TRBD2. Looked up from germline, CDR1 is SGHTS and CDR2 is YDEGEE. The CDR3 loop spans 18 amino acids. The V gene end was trimmed by 4 bases and the J gene end by 2 bases; junction bases not matched to a gene: 15. Here the CDR3 reads CASSPGRGDGHPYNEQFF. CDR3 DNA: TGTGCCAGCAGCCCGGGCCGGGGGGATGGTCACCCCTACAATGAGCAGTTCTTC.

Many counts were recorded for this clone. The chain employs TRBV19 and TRBJ2-1; perhaps TRBD1 as D (5 bases). The V end lost 1 base, the J end lost 2 bases, and 12 bases lay between the germline ends. This CDR3 region has 16 residues. The germline V gene encodes CDR1 LNHDA and CDR2 SQIVND (reference sequence). The CDR3 protein is CASSIVGQGPYNEQFF. The DNA for the CDR3 is TGTGCCAGTAGTATAGTTGGGCAGGGTCCCTACAATGAGCAGTTCTTC.

This clone was observed many times. The rearrangement uses TRBV5-5 and TRBJ1-5, with D possibly being TRBD1 (5 bases). The CDR3 loop spans 16 amino acids. Germline V gene lookup returns CDR1 SGHKS and CDR2 YYEKEE (reference sequence). V lost 4 bases to trimming and J lost 4 bases, with 18 bases between them. Here the CDR3 reads CASSPAGQGTNQPQHF. As DNA, the CDR3 is TGTGCCAGCAGCCCCGCGGGGCAGGGCACAAATCAGCCCCAGCATTTT.

The sample holds many counts of this clone. The chain joins TRBV6-5 to TRBJ2-3; 8 positions agree with TRBD2. From germline, CDR1 is MNHEY and CDR2 SVGAGI. V lost 0 bases and J lost 3; bases outside the gene matches: 2. The CDR3 consists of 15 residues. The CDR3 coding sequence is TGTGCCAGCAGTTACTCGGGCGGGGGGACAGATACGCAGTATTTT. Its translation is CASSYSGGGTDTQYF.

This clone occurred many times. The chain is built from TRBV6-1 and TRBJ1-1, with D tentatively TRBD1 (5 bases). V dropped 7 bases and J dropped 2 bases, with 14 bases sitting between them. Per germline, CDR1 MNHNS and CDR2 SASEGT. The CDR3 spans 14 residues. In DNA, the CDR3 is TGTGCCAGCACCCGAAGGGGCTCCAACACTGAAGCTTTCTTT. Encoded protein: CASTRRGSNTEAFF.

This clone was recorded many times. The chain uses TRBV6-1 and TRBJ1-6; D possibly corresponds to TRBD1 (6 bases). Germline loops: CDR1 MNHNS, CDR2 SASEGT. Deletions cut 4 bases from V and 9 bases from J, with 16 bases between. CDR3 length: 15 amino acids. For the CDR3, the DNA is TGTGCCAGCAGTGCCGGAACGACAGGAAGTTCACCCCTCCACTTT. Its translation is CASSAGTTGSSPLHF.